This passage covers 17 T cell receptor beta chains from one sample sequenced in a study of cytomegalovirus exposure and HLA in healthy donors. Profiled with immunoSEQ multiplex PCR; TCRdb holds only in-frame clones, not every one. The sample yields about 160,000 clones, just under 85% seen once. Sequenced material: PBMCs. The receptors come from a man aged 25 to 40 in good health and CMV-seropositive.

This chain joins TRBV10-3 and TRBJ2-1; D uncertain. The CDR3 sequence is 11 residues long. Trimming stripped 7 bases from V and 12 bases from J, with 13 bases between. Germline V gene lookup returns CDR1 ENHRY and CDR2 SYGVKD. The CDR3 DNA is TGTGCCATCATTGGAGACGGCGGGCAGTTCTTC. It translates to CAIIGDGGQFF.

The rearrangement joins TRBV5-6 to TRBJ2-7, with TRBD1 identical over 9 bases. Germline CDR1 is SGHDT and CDR2 is YYEEEE. The CDR3 sequence is 16 residues long. Trimming at V came to 4 bases and at J to 0 bases, leaving 8 bases not matched to a gene. CDR3 residues: CASSGPGTGISYEQYF. CDR3 in DNA: TGTGCCAGCAGCGGGCCCGGGACAGGGATCTCCTACGAGCAGTACTTC.

The V call is TRBV27, the J call TRBJ1-1; tentatively, D is TRBD1 (6 bases). This CDR3 has 13 amino acids. Trimming shortened V by 7 bases and J by 4 bases, and 13 bases separated the two germline ends. Germline-derived CDR1 and CDR2 are MNHEY and SMNVEV (reference sequence). Here the CDR3 DNA reads TGTGCCAGCAAGGGGGTGGGCGTCACTGAAGCTTTCTTT. Its protein is CASKGVGVTEAFF.

The chain is built from TRBV4-3 and TRBJ2-3; 11 bases map to TRBD2. The CDR3 spans 15 residues. Per germline, CDR1 LGHNA and CDR2 YSLEER. The V segment lost 4 bases and the J segment 1 base; nucleotides outside the gene matches: 1. DNA for the CDR3: TGCGCCAGCAGCCCTAGCGGGGGGCGCACAGATACGCAGTATTTT. Translating gives CASSPSGGRTDTQYF.

The rearrangement links TRBV5-1 to TRBJ2-3; 9 bases are a match to TRBD2. From germline, CDR1 is SGHRS and CDR2 YFSETQ. CDR3 length equals 17 residues. Germline trimming cut 0 bases from V and 2 bases from J; bases unmatched to any gene: 7. In DNA form, the CDR3 reads TGCGCCAGCAGCTTGGAGCTAGCGGGGAGCCCCACAGATACGCAGTATTTT. Translated: CASSLELAGSPTDTQYF.

This clone is a singleton in its sample. The V call is TRBV5-1, the J call TRBJ2-5; 9 bases agree with TRBD1. Looked up from germline, CDR1 is SGHRS and CDR2 is YFSETQ. Losses at the gene ends were 4 bases for V and 5 bases for J; bases not matched to a gene: 6. The CDR3 spans 14 residues. Here the CDR3 reads CASSPWTGDETQYF. The DNA for the CDR3 is TGCGCCAGCAGCCCCTGGACAGGGGATGAGACCCAGTACTTC.

This chain joins TRBV9 and TRBJ1-3, with D possibly being TRBD1 (6 bases). Germline CDR1 reads SGDLS; CDR2 reads YYNGEE. V lost 3 bases, J lost 2 bases, and 9 bases lay in between. The CDR3 consists of 14 residues. In DNA, the CDR3 is TGTGCCAGCAGCGCAACAGGGCCTGGAAACACCATATATTTT. Translating it yields CASSATGPGNTIYF.

Concerning this clone itself: Distinct nucleotide sequences in the sample also encode this CDR3. CDR3 amino acids: CASSYTDTQYF. In DNA, the CDR3 is TGTGCCAGCAGCTACACAGATACGCAGTATTTT. The V call is TRBV2, the J call TRBJ2-3; D unresolved. In germline, CDR1 is SNHLY, CDR2 FYNNEI. This CDR3 contains 11 residues. V dropped 6 bases and J dropped 2 bases, with 3 bases sitting between them. The variable domain in full, completed from reference TRBV2 and TRBJ2-3, reads EPEVTQTPSHQVTQMGQEVILRCVPISNHLYFYWYRQILGQKVEFLVSFYNNEISEKSEIFDDQFSVERPDGSNFTLKIRSTKLEDSAMYFCASSYTDTQYFGPGTRLTVL.

The gene calls are TRBV6-1 and TRBJ1-5; 8 bases line up with TRBD1. CDR3 length: 13 residues. Per the germline V gene, CDR1 is MNHNS and CDR2 is SASEGT. V lost 5 bases to trimming and J lost 8 bases; unmatched junction nucleotides: 5. The CDR3 is CASSPGGTKPQHF. In nucleotides, the CDR3 is TGTGCCAGCAGTCCAGGGGGCACGAAGCCCCAGCATTTT.

V and J are TRBV5-4 and TRBJ2-7; D possibly corresponds to TRBD1 (6 bases). Trimming shortened V by 0 bases and J by 3 bases, and 7 bases separated the two germline ends. The germline gives CDR1 SGHNT, CDR2 YYREEE (reference sequence). This CDR3 has 13 residues. CDR3 bases: TGTGCCAGCAGCTTGGTACAGGGCTACGAGCAGTACTTC. It is translated as CASSLVQGYEQYF.

DNA of the CDR3: TGTGCCAGCAACCGAATGGGGGGTCCCTACTATGGCTACACCTTC. This gives the protein CASNRMGGPYYGYTF. V gene TRBV2 combines with J gene TRBJ1-2; possible D gene TRBD1, 5 bases. CDR1 and CDR2 (germline): SNHLY, FYNNEI. This CDR3 is built from 15 residues. With 7 bases removed from V and 3 bases from J, the gap between germline ends came to 18 bases.

V gene TRBV19 combines with J gene TRBJ2-7, with D unresolved. The CDR3 spans 14 residues. CDR1 and CDR2 from the germline V gene are LNHDA and SQIVND (reference sequence). V lost 3 bases to trimming and J lost 5 bases, with 14 bases between them. In DNA form, the CDR3 reads TGTGCCAGTAGTATTGTCTCGCGGCAGCACGAGCAGTACTTC. It specifies CASSIVSRQHEQYF. Filled out from reference TRBV19 and TRBJ2-7, the complete variable domain reads DGGITQSPKYLFRKEGQNVTLSCEQNLNHDAMYWYRQDPGQGLRLIYYSQIVNDFQKGDIAEGYSVSREKKESFPLTVTSAQKNPTAFYLCASSIVSRQHEQYFGPGTRLTVT.

The chain links TRBV7-8 to TRBJ1-2; D remains unclear. Trimming pared 0 bases from V and 2 bases from J, leaving 7 bases between. Germline CDR1 reads SGHVS; CDR2 reads FQNEAQ. This CDR3 has 14 amino acids. Here the CDR3 DNA reads TGTGCCAGCAGCTTAGCGGAGGAGAACTATGGCTACACCTTC. Its protein product is CASSLAEENYGYTF.

V is TRBV5-1 and J is TRBJ2-5; 9 nucleotides agree with TRBD1. With V trimmed by 4 bases and J by 5 bases, 9 bases remained unmatched. In germline, CDR1 is SGHRS, CDR2 YFSETQ. This CDR3 is 15 amino acids long. The CDR3 DNA is TGCGCCAGCAGCCAGTCCCGGGACAGGGTTGAGACCCAGTACTTC. Its protein is CASSQSRDRVETQYF.

V gene TRBV11-2 combines with J gene TRBJ2-1, with D maybe TRBD2 (5 bases). This CDR3 is built from 15 residues. Per the germline V gene, CDR1 is SGHAT and CDR2 is FQNNGV. Between the trimmed V and J ends, which lost 1 base and 3 bases, there was a span of 10 bases. The CDR3 region has the DNA TGTGCCAGCAGCTTAGCCCCTAGCAGCTACAATGAGCAGTTCTTC. Its translation: CASSLAPSSYNEQFF.

This rearrangement joins TRBV30 to TRBJ1-4, with TRBD1 matching 8 bases. The junction had 9 bases not matched to a gene; V was cut back by 8 bases and J by 7 bases. This CDR3 is built from 13 residues. Germline lookup yields CDR1 GTSNPN and CDR2 SVGIG (reference sequence). The CDR3 is CASQTGVVEKLFF. The CDR3 DNA reads TGTGCCAGCCAGACAGGGGTGGTTGAAAAACTGTTTTTT.

The CDR3 nucleotides are TGTGCCAGCAGCTTAGTCTTCGGGGGGCGCAGCTATGGCTACACCTTC. It codes for CASSLVFGGRSYGYTF. This chain connects TRBV7-2 to TRBJ1-2; maybe TRBD1 (6 bases). Between the trimmed V and J ends, which lost 1 base and 4 bases, there was a span of 16 bases. The germline gives CDR1 SGHTA, CDR2 FQGNSA. The CDR3 spans 16 residues.